This is a list of T cell receptor beta chains from one sample in a study of T cells in Graves' hyperthyroidism and ophthalmopathy. TCRdb reprocessed the multiplex PCR reads via MiXCR and lists one record per CDR3 protein. The data show some 740,000 distinct CDR3 sequences, 11% to 15% seen once. The sample consisted of blood. The receptors come from a woman in her late teens or twenties with Graves' hyperthyroidism. The CDR3 runs from the conserved cysteine through the conserved F or W. D genes are given only for firm matches. For some rows the clone size is stated as once, few or many, or as a class when expanded; others skip it.

clone_size	d_call	v_call	j_call	cdr3_aa	cdr3_nt
many	TRBD2	TRBV7-9	TRBJ2-3	CASSPASGRATDTQYF	TGTGCCAGCAGCCCAGCCAGCGGGAGGGCCACAGATACGCAGTATTTT
-	-	TRBV28	TRBJ2-2	CASSPRGYRRYTGELFF	TGTGCCAGCAGCCCGAGGGGATACAGGCGGTACACCGGGGAGCTGTTTTTT
-	-	TRBV4-1	TRBJ1-6	CASSQEGRGNSPLHF	TGCGCCAGCAGCCAAGAGGGACGGGGAAATTCACCCCTCCACTTT
many	-	TRBV12-3/TRBV12-4	TRBJ1-1	CASSPAGWGNTEAFF	TGTGCCAGCAGTCCCGCGGGTTGGGGGAACACTGAAGCTTTCTTT
many	-	TRBV7-2	TRBJ2-2	CASSRDSAGGTGELFF	TGTGCCAGCAGTCGTGACAGTGCGGGCGGCACCGGGGAGCTGTTTTTT
many	-	TRBV7-9	TRBJ2-7	CASSLTGGLDYEQYF	TGTGCCAGCAGCTTAACGGGGGGCCTGGACTACGAGCAGTACTTC
many	-	TRBV7-2	TRBJ2-7	CASSLVESSYEQYF	TGTGCCAGCAGCTTAGTAGAAAGTAGCTACGAGCAGTACTTC
many	-	TRBV24-1	TRBJ1-2	CATSDPSLQGDGYTF	TGTGCCACCAGTGATCCCTCTCTCCAGGGAGATGGCTACACCTTC
-	-	TRBV6-5	TRBJ1-5	CASSYSWGQPQHF	TGTGCCAGCAGTTACTCGTGGGGTCAGCCCCAGCATTTT
many	TRBD2	TRBV6-1	TRBJ2-3	CASSKSLTSGTTDTQYF	TGTGCCAGCAGTAAAAGTCTGACTAGCGGGACCACAGATACGCAGTATTTT
-	TRBD2	TRBV4-1	TRBJ2-1	CASREGGRSYNEQFF	TGCGCCAGCCGGGAGGGGGGCCGTTCCTACAATGAGCAGTTCTTC